This record looks at one TCR beta chain sequence and its context. The source of the sample is a study of CD8 T cells in ankylosing spondylitis. The CDR3 length is 17 residues. Germline assignment: CDR1 DFQATT and CDR2 SNEGSKA (reference sequence). One entry per CDR3 protein results from TCRdb running MiXCR on the 5' RACE reads. Among nearly 250,000 distinct CDR3 sequences listed, roughly a third were seen once. This receptor was identified in a male donor with ankylosing spondylitis or in good health (not recorded which). Sequenced material: blood, either unsorted or a sorted T cell fraction (not recorded which). This rearrangement joins TRBV20-1 to TRBJ1-5, with D tentatively TRBD2 (6 bases). The better agreement between TRBJ2-3 and the DNA end casts doubt on the J call. CDR3 nucleotides: TGCAGTGCTCTAAATCCAACGGGAGCTTATAGCAATCAGCCCCAGTATTTT. Protein: CSALNPTGAYSNQPQYF.